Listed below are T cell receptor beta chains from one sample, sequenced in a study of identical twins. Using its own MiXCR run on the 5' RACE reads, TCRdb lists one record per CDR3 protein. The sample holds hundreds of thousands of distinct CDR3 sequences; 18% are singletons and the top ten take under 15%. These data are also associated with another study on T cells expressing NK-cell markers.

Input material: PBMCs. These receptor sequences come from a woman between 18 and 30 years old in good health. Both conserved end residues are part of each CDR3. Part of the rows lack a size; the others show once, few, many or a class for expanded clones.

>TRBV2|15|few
CASSQGLAGGETQYF
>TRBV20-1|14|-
CSARDPSGGETQYF
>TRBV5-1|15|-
CASSRIGEQTDTQYF
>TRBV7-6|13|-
CASSLLYVSEQYF
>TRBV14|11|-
CASSQGMKQFF
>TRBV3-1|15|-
CASSQDRGIRKTQYF
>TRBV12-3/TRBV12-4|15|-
CASSRGLVHTGELFF
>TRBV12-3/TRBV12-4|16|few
CASSRDISARNSPLHF
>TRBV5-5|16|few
CASRPVLGTSYNEQFF
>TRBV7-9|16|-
CASSPLAGGNTDTQYF
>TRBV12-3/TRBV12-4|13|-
CASYRATGNTIYF
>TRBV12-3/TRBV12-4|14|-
CASSSTVDTGELFF
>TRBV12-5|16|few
CASGLGRTNRGEKLFF
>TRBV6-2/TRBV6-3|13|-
CASSYSRLDEQFF
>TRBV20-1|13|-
CSVTGTGGNTIYF
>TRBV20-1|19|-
CSAREKTSGGSEAKNIQYF
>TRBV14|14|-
CASSQRKSWDTQYF
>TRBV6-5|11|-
CASTRGGDQYF
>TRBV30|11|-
CAWSVGPEQFF
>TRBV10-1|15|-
CASSGGLAVDNEQFF
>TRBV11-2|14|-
CASSSSAGGDTQYF
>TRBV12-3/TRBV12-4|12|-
CASSLYGDTIYF
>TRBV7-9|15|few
CASQWPGQGIYEQYF
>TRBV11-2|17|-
CASSLRASGGSTDTQYF
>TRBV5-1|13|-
CASSSADTGELFF
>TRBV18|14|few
CASSTTLSNQPQHF
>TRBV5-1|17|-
CASSWSGTAGSTDTQYF
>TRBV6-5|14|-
CASSYSIWAHEQYF
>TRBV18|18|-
CASSPRGVVRTVSYEQYF
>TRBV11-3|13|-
CASSSTGKTEAFF
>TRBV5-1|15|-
CASSPWIPGNTEQFF
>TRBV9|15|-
CASSVYPRRGDEQFF
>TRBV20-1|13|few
CSVPGQGGSPLHF
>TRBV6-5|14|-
CASSSASRPETQYF
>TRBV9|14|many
CASSEGLSYNEQFF
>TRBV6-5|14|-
CASSYSDNYYEQYF
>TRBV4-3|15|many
CASSLLSVGGGEQFF
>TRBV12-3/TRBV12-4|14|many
CASSLSRGYYGYTF
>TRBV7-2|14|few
CASSLEVTSDTQYF
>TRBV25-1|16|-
CASNPGQGWGTDTQYF
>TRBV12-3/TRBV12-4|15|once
CASSLWQASFNEQFF
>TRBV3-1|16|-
CASSQESGTGFREQYF
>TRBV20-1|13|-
CSLPGQGSDTQYF
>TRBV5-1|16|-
CASSNHRDSPLGVQYF
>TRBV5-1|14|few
CASSPGTGRYEQYF
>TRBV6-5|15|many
CASSSSGTHLYEQYF
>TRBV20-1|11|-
CSAPTQTEAFF
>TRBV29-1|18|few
CSVEESLAGGSSYNEQFF
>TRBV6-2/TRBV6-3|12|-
CASSYSRYEQFF
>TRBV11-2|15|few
CASSLGRESSYEQYF
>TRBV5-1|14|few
CASSLTPGPYEQYF